Each of the 31 T cell receptor beta chains below was sequenced from the same sample in a study of a mutant IDH1 vaccine in newly diagnosed glioma. What these receptors recognize is not known. The repertoire was sequenced with immunoSEQ multiplex PCR; TCRdb's copy has only in-frame clones and lacks some. The sample carries around 120,000 clones, over 75% recorded once. Specified time point: week 11, during vaccination. Each vaccine dose was 300 ug of mutant IDH1 20-mer peptide, with topical imiquimod. Sequenced here: PBMCs, sampled from a glioma patient whose treatment included an IDH1 peptide vaccine. These receptors all stem from a man aged 35-49 years with glioma.

This chain joins TRBV5-4 and TRBJ1-2; maybe TRBD1 (5 bases). The CDR3 consists of 16 residues. In germline, CDR1 is SGHNT, CDR2 YYREEE (reference sequence). V was pared by 4 bases and J by 2 bases, with 18 bases between. The CDR3 region has the DNA TGTGCCAGCAGCCCAGGACACTACCAAATAAACTATGGCTACACCTTC. Protein: CASSPGHYQINYGYTF.

CDR3 sequence (DNA): TGTGCCAGCAGCTTGGATCGGTCTGAAGCTTTCTTT. Protein: CASSLDRSEAFF. The gene calls are TRBV11-2 and TRBJ1-1; D uncertain. The CDR3 spans 12 residues. Germline lookup yields CDR1 SGHAT and CDR2 FQNNGV. V lost 3 bases, J lost 6 bases, and 8 bases lay in between.

The gene calls are TRBV12-5 and TRBJ1-1; D call uncertain. Germline V gives CDR1 LGHNT, CDR2 FRNRAP. CDR3 size: 13 residues. V was clipped by 6 bases and J by 4 bases, with 12 bases between them. The CDR3 DNA reads as TGTGCTAGTGGCAACGGGCCGGGCACTGAAGCTTTCTTT. It translates to CASGNGPGTEAFF.

V gene TRBV6-1 combines with J gene TRBJ2-3; weak D call: TRBD1 (6 bases). The ends were cut back, 3 bases at V and 3 bases at J, with 10 bases in the middle. Germline CDR1 reads MNHNS; CDR2 reads SASEGT. The CDR3 covers 14 residues. This CDR3 is CASSDSTGTDTQYF. CDR3 sequence (DNA): TGTGCCAGCAGTGATTCGACAGGAACAGATACGCAGTATTTT.

This sequence joins TRBV13 and TRBJ2-7; 10 bases map to TRBD2. J was trimmed by 6 bases and V by 5 bases; bases with no gene match: 7. In germline, CDR1 is PRHDT, CDR2 FYEKMQ (reference sequence). This CDR3 comprises 14 residues. CDR3 in amino acids: CASSPRLAGTEQYF. The CDR3 DNA follows: TGTGCCAGCAGCCCTCGACTAGCGGGTACCGAGCAGTACTTC.

The chain combines TRBV2 with TRBJ2-5; 12 nucleotides match TRBD2. Germline V lookup: CDR1 SNHLY, CDR2 FYNNEI. After removal of 8 bases from V and 5 bases from J, the junction contained 9 bases not matched to a gene. This CDR3 has 15 amino acids. In DNA form, the CDR3 reads TGTGCCAGCGGCCCTAGCGGGAGGGCCCCCGAGACCCAGTACTTC. It encodes CASGPSGRAPETQYF. Complete variable domain (other parts from reference TRBV2 and TRBJ2-5): EPEVTQTPSHQVTQMGQEVILRCVPISNHLYFYWYRQILGQKVEFLVSFYNNEISEKSEIFDDQFSVERPDGSNFTLKIRSTKLEDSAMYFCASGPSGRAPETQYFGPGTRLLVL.

V usage is TRBV6-5 and J usage is TRBJ2-7, with TRBD1 matching 8 bases. V gave up 6 bases and J gave up 2 bases; unmatched junction bases: 6. The CDR3 runs 14 residues. Germline CDR1 reads MNHEY; CDR2 reads SVGAGI. The CDR3 sequence is CASSDGTGPYEQYF. The CDR3 DNA sequence: TGTGCCAGCAGCGACGGGACAGGTCCCTACGAGCAGTACTTC.

This clone has a handful of counts. The chain uses TRBV4-1 and TRBJ2-5; possible D gene TRBD2, 6 bases. Trimming took 0 bases from V and 2 from J, leaving 13 bases between them. Germline-derived CDR1 and CDR2 are MGHRA and YSYEKL. This CDR3 region has 16 residues. CDR3 sequence: CASSQDVWGDQETQYF. The CDR3 DNA reads TGCGCCAGCAGCCAAGACGTTTGGGGGGATCAAGAGACCCAGTACTTC.

The chain joins TRBV6-1 to TRBJ2-1; 11 bases match TRBD2. CDR1 and CDR2 from the germline V gene are MNHNS and SASEGT. V lost 5 bases to trimming and J lost 6 bases; unmatched junction nucleotides: 6. CDR3 length: 15 amino acids. The CDR3 DNA is TGTGCCAGCAGTCCTTTTAGCGGGGGGGCCAATGAGCAGTTCTTC. Amino acids: CASSPFSGGANEQFF.

The gene calls are TRBV29-1 and TRBJ2-5, with D perhaps matching TRBD1 (7 bases). V was clipped by 4 bases and J by 4 bases, with 16 bases between them. The CDR3 sequence is 14 residues long. In germline, CDR1 is SQVTM, CDR2 ANQGSEA. CDR3 amino acids: CSVVRQGGSETQYF. CDR3 in DNA: TGCAGCGTTGTTCGCCAGGGGGGTTCAGAGACCCAGTACTTC. The full variable domain, its missing parts supplied by reference TRBV29-1 and TRBJ2-5, is SAVISQKPSRDICQRGTSLTIQCQVDSQVTMMFWYRQQPGQSLTLIATANQGSEATYESGFVIDKFPISRPNLTFSTLTVSNMSPEDSSIYLCSVVRQGGSETQYFGPGTRLLVL.

This clone was observed a handful of times. V and J are TRBV19 and TRBJ1-5, with D uncertain. V was trimmed by 7 bases and J by 2 bases, leaving 18 bases between them. The CDR3 runs to 16 residues. Germline V gene data show CDR1 as LNHDA and CDR2 as SQIVND (reference sequence). CDR3 nucleotide sequence: TGTGCCAGTACCCCCCTCGGCGGGGTTCGCAATCAGCCCCAGCATTTT. It specifies CASTPLGGVRNQPQHF.

This clone was found once. The CDR3 bases are TGCGCCAGCAGCCAAGAAGCTCTCCTAGCGGGCTCGCATTTGTTTTTT. It specifies CASSQEALLAGSHLFF. The V call is TRBV4-3, the J call TRBJ2-2, with 8 positions matching TRBD2. This CDR3 is built from 16 residues. The junction had 15 bases not matched to a gene; V was cut back by 0 bases and J by 15 bases. Germline CDR1 and CDR2: LGHNA and YSLEER.

The chain employs TRBV11-2 and TRBJ2-1; D uncertain. Germline CDR1 and CDR2: SGHAT and FQNNGV. This CDR3 comprises 12 residues. With 8 bases removed from V and 0 bases from J, the gap between germline ends came to 5 bases. The CDR3 sequence: CASLGSYNEQFF. CDR3 nucleotide sequence: TGTGCCAGCTTAGGCTCCTACAATGAGCAGTTCTTC. Full variable domain (missing parts from reference TRBV11-2 and TRBJ2-1): EAGVAQSPRYKIIEKRQSVAFWCNPISGHATLYWYQQILGQGPKLLIQFQNNGVVDDSQLPKDRFSAERLKGVDSTLKIQPAKLEDSAVYLCASLGSYNEQFFGPGTRLTVL.

The CDR3 region has the DNA TGTGCCAGCGGACTAGCGGGGGCCTCAGCCAAAAACATTCAGTACTTC. This translates into CASGLAGASAKNIQYF. This chain joins TRBV2 and TRBJ2-4; 13 nucleotides line up with TRBD2. Per the germline V gene, CDR1 is SNHLY and CDR2 is FYNNEI. The CDR3 runs 16 residues. J gave up 0 bases and V 8 bases, and 4 bases lay outside the gene matches.

The V gene is TRBV6-6, the J gene TRBJ2-1; D remains unclear. The V end was cut by 5 bases, the J end by 0 bases, with 11 bases between. The CDR3 runs to 15 residues. Germline V CDR1 and CDR2: MNHNY, SVGAGI (reference sequence). Here the CDR3 DNA reads TGTGCCAGCAGTGATCGCGGTAGCTCCTACAATGAGCAGTTCTTC. This codes for CASSDRGSSYNEQFF.

The gene calls are TRBV30 and TRBJ2-1, with 9 bases lining up with TRBD2. The CDR3 has 11 residues. Per the germline V gene, CDR1 is GTSNPN and CDR2 is SVGIG (reference sequence). After removal of 3 bases from V and 12 bases from J, the junction contained 3 bases not matched to a gene. CDR3 nucleotides: TGTGCCTGGAGGGAAGCGGGGGGGCAGTTCTTC. Protein sequence: CAWREAGGQFF. The variable domain in full, with the rest retrieved from reference TRBV30 and TRBJ2-1, is SQTIHQWPATLVQPVGSPLSLECTVEGTSNPNLYWYRQAAGRGLQLLFYSVGIGQISSEVPQNLSASRPQDRQFILSSKKLLLSDSGFYLCAWREAGGQFFGPGTRLTVL.

The rearrangement links TRBV21-1 to TRBJ2-7; the table's D call TRBD1 went unverified against the DNA. TRBV21-1 is labeled a pseudogene. CDR3 length equals 14 residues. CDR3 sequence reads: CASSKGYRGYEQYF. The DNA for the CDR3 is TGTGCCAGCAGCAAAGGGTACAGGGGTTACGAGCAGTACTTC.

This clone rates as medium-sized (0.01 to 0.1%). The chain carries TRBV12-2 and TRBJ1-5. TRBV12-2 is marked as a pseudogene. There are 12 residues in the CDR3. CDR3 DNA: TGTGCAAGCAGGGAGGGGGGACAGCCCCAGCATTTT. It is translated as CASREGGQPQHF.

This clone was counted only a few times. V usage is TRBV27 and J usage is TRBJ1-2; the match to TRBD1 covers 7 bases. Germline CDR1 is MNHEY and CDR2 is SMNVEV (reference sequence). CDR3 length equals 14 residues. Trimming at V came to 4 bases and at J to 4 bases, leaving 6 bases not matched to a gene. The chain's CDR3 is CASSWAGGGYGYTF. As DNA, the CDR3 is TGTGCCAGCAGTTGGGCAGGGGGTGGCTATGGCTACACCTTC.

The V call is TRBV6-5, the J call TRBJ1-5, with D unclear. Germline loops: CDR1 MNHEY, CDR2 SVGAGI. The CDR3 is made up of 16 amino acids. Trimming took 4 bases from V and 2 from J, leaving 15 bases between them. In DNA form, the CDR3 reads TGTGCCAGCAGTTCTCCGAGGGAGAATGGCAATCAGCCCCAGCATTTT. Its translation is CASSSPRENGNQPQHF.

The chain has TRBV7-2 and TRBJ1-5; no clear D gene. Germline CDR1 and CDR2: SGHTA and FQGNSA. This CDR3 is built from 13 residues. The V end was cut by 4 bases, the J end by 7 bases, with 11 bases between. The CDR3 reads CASSSWVGQPQHF. The CDR3, as DNA: TGTGCCAGCAGCTCTTGGGTGGGGCAGCCCCAGCATTTT.

V is TRBV7-2 and J is TRBJ2-5; 9 nucleotides line up with TRBD1. The CDR3 is 14 residues long. V shed 5 bases, J shed 5 bases, and the junction held 6 bases outside the gene matches. CDR1 and CDR2 (germline): SGHTA, FQGNSA. The CDR3 protein is CASSPRQGGETQYF. CDR3 coding DNA: TGTGCCAGCAGCCCTAGACAGGGGGGGGAGACCCAGTACTTC.

Written as DNA, the CDR3 is TGTGCCAGCAGCTCTCGGGACAGCTCCACAGATACGCAGTATTTT. This sequence encodes CASSSRDSSTDTQYF. This sequence joins TRBV5-4 and TRBJ2-3; TRBD1 matches 7 bases. Germline CDR1 and CDR2: SGHNT and YYREEE (reference sequence). V was clipped by 3 bases and J by 2 bases; unmatched bases: 6. CDR3 length equals 15 residues.

The chain couples TRBV10-1 to TRBJ1-2; possibly TRBD1 for D (5 bases). This CDR3 region has 14 residues. V was trimmed by 3 bases and J by 5 bases, leaving 13 bases between them. Germline V gives CDR1 WNHNN, CDR2 SYGVQD (reference sequence). This CDR3 is CASSDSGTQYGYTF. DNA of the CDR3: TGCGCCAGCAGTGACTCCGGGACTCAGTATGGCTACACCTTC.

The table lists this clone with a count of one. This sequence joins TRBV9 and TRBJ2-1, with D unclear. The CDR3 runs 16 residues. Trimming stripped 2 bases from V and 0 bases from J, with 12 bases between. CDR1 is SGDLS, CDR2 YYNGEE, per germline. The CDR3, as DNA: TGTGCCAGCAGCGTTAGATGGGAAAGCTCCTACAATGAGCAGTTCTTC. Translation: CASSVRWESSYNEQFF.

This clone showed up just once. The V and J genes are TRBV7-2 and TRBJ2-1; no reliable D call. V shed 1 base and J shed 4 bases, with 11 bases lying between them. Germline assignment: CDR1 SGHTA and CDR2 FQGNSA. CDR3 size: 15 residues. The CDR3 bases are TGTGCCAGCAGCTTAGTGCGGACGGTTTACAATGAGCAGTTCTTC. Translation: CASSLVRTVYNEQFF.

The V call is TRBV9, the J call TRBJ1-5; the D gene is possibly TRBD1 (5 bases). With 3 bases removed from V and 5 bases from J, the gap between germline ends came to 12 bases. Germline-derived CDR1 and CDR2 are SGDLS and YYNGEE. The CDR3 has 14 residues. CDR3 in amino acids: CASSAPGSDQPQHF. The CDR3 bases are TGTGCCAGCAGCGCCCCAGGGAGTGATCAGCCCCAGCATTTT.

This chain joins TRBV2 and TRBJ1-2; 8 nucleotides agree with TRBD1. After removal of 6 bases from V and 2 bases from J, the junction contained 5 bases not matched to a gene. Germline CDR1 SNHLY, CDR2 FYNNEI. This CDR3 contains 14 residues. The CDR3: CASRRQGLNYGYTF. CDR3 coding DNA: TGTGCCAGCAGGCGACAGGGGCTAAACTATGGCTACACCTTC.

The CDR3 protein is CASSGAGGQPQHF. For the CDR3, the DNA is TGTGCCAGCAGCGGAGCGGGGGGACAGCCCCAGCATTTT. The chain is built from TRBV9 and TRBJ1-5; tentative D call: TRBD1 (5 bases). Germline CDR1 and CDR2: SGDLS and YYNGEE. The V end was cut by 3 bases, the J end by 7 bases, with 11 bases between. The CDR3 runs to 13 residues.

The CDR3 loop reads CASSVAGSSYNSPLHF. The CDR3 nucleotides read TGTGCCAGCAGCGTTGCGGGGAGCTCCTATAATTCACCCCTCCACTTT. The chain employs TRBV9 and TRBJ1-6; D ambiguous. CDR1 is SGDLS, CDR2 YYNGEE, per germline. CDR3 length equals 16 residues. Deletions cut 2 bases from V and 0 bases from J, with 9 bases between.

The chain uses TRBV4-3 and TRBJ1-5; D unclear. Germline V gene sequence: CDR1 LGHNA, CDR2 YSLEER. This CDR3 region has 15 residues. The germline V and J ends were trimmed by 0 bases and 4 bases, with 10 bases remaining between them. The CDR3 reads CASSQDMATNQPQHF. The CDR3 DNA follows: TGCGCCAGCAGCCAAGATATGGCGACAAATCAGCCCCAGCATTTT.